Detailed here is one T cell receptor (beta chain). This sample is drawn from a study of cytomegalovirus exposure and HLA in healthy donors. Primers: 60 Vbeta forward and 13 Jbeta reverse. Produced via immunoSEQ multiplex PCR; TCRdb's table is partial and in-frame only. There are roughly 120,000 clones in the sample; approximately 15% occur only once, and 1.9% lies in the top ten. The sequence was obtained from a woman younger than 35 in good health and CMV-seronegative. The sample comprised PBMCs.

CDR3 coding DNA: TGTGCCAGCAGCTCCGAAACCGGACAGCCCTTGGCGGTGCACACCATATATTTT. Its protein is CASSSETGQPLAVHTIYF. J is TRBJ1-3 and V is TRBV7-6; TRBD1 might be the D (6 bases). V gave up 4 bases and J gave up 8 bases, with 27 bases separating them. This CDR3 is 18 amino acids long. In germline, CDR1 is SGHVS, CDR2 FNYEAQ.